This TCR beta chain was captured by sequencing in a study of T cells after yellow fever vaccination. On the study more broadly: Preparing low-cell-number fractions relied on SMART-Seq v4 Ultra Low Input.

This clonotype occurred many times. Its antigen is unknown. Study-level results: Repertoires sorted by FACS could include abundant clonotypes that are contaminants from the bulk population.

TCR cDNA, made by 5'RACE template switching, carried an added universal primer site and UMIs. MiXCR, applied by TCRdb to the 5' RACE reads, yields one record per CDR3 protein. In the table there are 140,000 to 150,000 distinct CDR3 sequences, under 8% of which are singletons. Germline values: CDR1 SGHTA, CDR2 FQGNSA. The junction had 6 bases not matched to a gene; V was cut back by 2 bases and J by 6 bases. The CDR3 has 15 residues. Here the sequenced sample was CD4+ T cells sorted from PBMCs, taken 10 days after the yellow fever booster vaccination. The chain links TRBV7-2 to TRBJ2-1; 8 bases are shared with TRBD2. The sequence was collected from a man younger than 45 who received the YFV17D yellow fever vaccine. The CDR3: CASSLLSGSPNEQFF. The CDR3, as DNA: TGTGCCAGCAGCTTACTCAGCGGGAGTCCCAATGAGCAGTTCTTC.